Following are 21 T cell receptor beta chains from one sample sequenced in a study of a mutant IDH1 vaccine in newly diagnosed glioma. Clones were read by immunoSEQ multiplex PCR, and TCRdb kept only the in-frame ones, dropping some. The sample holds tens of thousands of clones, around 92% seen once. These TCRs' antigens remain unknown. The time point denotes: week 47, end of study. What each vaccine dose contained was 300 ug of mutant IDH1 20-mer peptide, accompanied by topical imiquimod. Source: PBMCs, taken from a glioma patient whose treatment included an IDH1 peptide vaccine. These receptors all come from a woman aged 50 to 65 with glioma.

The chain uses TRBV7-9 and TRBJ2-3; 8 nucleotides align to TRBD2. The ends lost 4 bases at V and 3 bases at J; junction bases unmatched: 9. Germline CDR1 SEHNR, CDR2 FQNEAQ (reference sequence). CDR3 length: 16 amino acids. CDR3 region: CASSSSGRRRTDTQYF. The DNA for the CDR3 is TGTGCCAGCAGCTCCAGCGGGAGAAGGAGAACAGATACGCAGTATTTT.

The V call is TRBV21-1, the J call TRBJ1-1; TRBD1, the table's D call, was not compared with the DNA. TRBV21-1 is flagged as a pseudogene. The CDR3 extends over 17 amino acids. The CDR3 DNA reads as TGTGCCAGCGGAGAATCGGACAGGGGGCGAGGGAACACTGAAGCTTTCTTT. Its translation is CASGESDRGRGNTEAFF.

The chain's CDR3 is CASRAGTSYNSPLHF. The CDR3 coding sequence is TGTGCCAGTAGGGCGGGGACCTCCTATAATTCACCCCTCCACTTT. The chain is built from TRBV7-9 and TRBJ1-6, with D possibly being TRBD1 (5 bases). The germline V and J ends were trimmed by 9 bases and 0 bases, with 12 bases remaining between them. Looked up from germline, CDR1 is SEHNR and CDR2 is FQNEAQ (reference sequence). The CDR3 runs to 15 residues.

V gene TRBV19 combines with J gene TRBJ1-4; TRBD1 is a possible D gene (6 bases). V was shortened by 5 bases and J by 10 bases, with 23 bases between the two germline ends. This CDR3 is 16 amino acids long. Germline-derived CDR1 and CDR2 are LNHDA and SQIVND (reference sequence). CDR3 sequence (DNA): TGTGCCAGTAGTCGCCACTCAGGGGAGAGGGCTGGAAAACTGTTTTTT. Translating it yields CASSRHSGERAGKLFF. Supplemented by reference TRBV19 and TRBJ1-4, the full variable domain reads DGGITQSPKYLFRKEGQNVTLSCEQNLNHDAMYWYRQDPGQGLRLIYYSQIVNDFQKGDIAEGYSVSREKKESFPLTVTSAQKNPTAFYLCASSRHSGERAGKLFFGSGTQLSVL.

This chain links TRBV29-1 with TRBJ2-7; 8 bases line up with TRBD2. The CDR3 covers 14 residues. Germline V gives CDR1 SQVTM, CDR2 ANQGSEA. J gave up 4 bases and V 1 base, and 6 bases lay outside the gene matches. CDR3 in DNA: TGCAGCGTTGAAGTTGGGCTAGCGGGTTACGAGCAGTACTTC. This codes for CSVEVGLAGYEQYF.

The J gene is TRBJ2-3, the V gene TRBV11-3, with D hard to call. Trimming left V 5 bases short and J 6 bases short, with 12 bases between. CDR1 SGHNT and CDR2 YENEEA come from the germline V gene. This CDR3 region has 13 residues. The CDR3 spells CASSLAVGDTQYF. CDR3 in DNA: TGTGCCAGCAGCCTCGCGGTGGGGGATACGCAGTATTTT.

V usage is TRBV5-1 and J usage is TRBJ1-3; 10 bases are shared with TRBD1. The junction had 2 bases not matched to a gene; V was cut back by 2 bases and J by 3 bases. CDR1 is SGHRS, CDR2 YFSETQ, per germline. CDR3 length: 15 residues. CDR3 nucleotides: TGCGCCAGCAGCTTCGGGACAGGGGTTGGAAACACCATATATTTT. Protein: CASSFGTGVGNTIYF. Based on the CDR3 plus reference TRBV5-1 and TRBJ1-3, the full variable domain is KAGVTQTPRYLIKTRGQQVTLSCSPISGHRSVSWYQQTPGQGLQFLFEYFSETQRNKGNFPGRFSGRQFSNSRSEMNVSTLELGDSALYLCASSFGTGVGNTIYFGEGSWLTVV.

V is TRBV21-1 and J is TRBJ2-3; the table assigns TRBD1, which was not confirmed against the DNA. TRBV21-1 is labeled a pseudogene. The CDR3 totals 17 residues. CDR3 DNA sequence: TGTGCCAGCAGCAAAGGAGAAGCCAGGGGGATTGGAGATACGCAGTATTTT. Amino acids: CASSKGEARGIGDTQYF.

This CDR3 is CASSSQGSQNIQYF. The CDR3 DNA sequence: TGTGCCAGCAGTTCACAGGGATCCCAAAACATTCAGTACTTC. The chain uses TRBV28 and TRBJ2-4, with a weak D call TRBD1 (6 bases). CDR1 is MDHEN, CDR2 SYDVKM, per germline. V was trimmed by 4 bases and J by 5 bases, leaving 12 bases between them. This CDR3 comprises 14 residues.

The V gene is TRBV4-1, the J gene TRBJ1-4, with D perhaps matching TRBD1 (6 bases). V gave up 4 bases and J gave up 2 bases, with 11 bases separating them. Looked up from germline, CDR1 is MGHRA and CDR2 is YSYEKL. The CDR3 extends over 15 amino acids. The CDR3 coding sequence is TGCGCCAGCAGCCCCCCCGGACAGACTAATGAAAAACTGTTTTTT. It yields the protein CASSPPGQTNEKLFF.

The table lists this clone with a count of one. This chain connects TRBV29-1 to TRBJ2-7, with D perhaps TRBD1 or TRBD2 (5 bases each). Trimming left V 7 bases short and J 7 bases short, with 20 bases between. Germline CDR1 is SQVTM and CDR2 is ANQGSEA. The CDR3 runs 13 residues. Here the CDR3 reads CSAEGRARGEQYF. The CDR3 bases are TGCAGCGCCGAGGGCAGGGCCCGGGGTGAGCAGTACTTC.

The chain uses TRBV20-1 and TRBJ2-7, with TRBD2 as a possible D gene (5 bases). Germline loops: CDR1 DFQATT, CDR2 SNEGSKA (reference sequence). V was cut by 3 bases and J by 6 bases, with 9 bases left in between. The CDR3 length is 11 residues. The CDR3 DNA reads TGCAGTGCTAGGTATGGGAGCGAGCAGTACTTC. It specifies CSARYGSEQYF.

CDR3 nucleotides: TGTGCCAGCAGCTTAGGTCCGGGAAACTATGGCTACACCTTC. It is translated as CASSLGPGNYGYTF. This chain connects TRBV11-2 to TRBJ1-2; D not certain. The CDR3 runs to 14 residues. Germline V gene sequence: CDR1 SGHAT, CDR2 FQNNGV. Deletions cut 1 base from V and 2 bases from J, with 8 bases between.

The V and J genes are TRBV5-6 and TRBJ2-7, with 9 positions matching TRBD1. V lost 2 bases, J lost 6 bases, and 9 bases stayed unmatched. CDR3 size: 15 residues. Germline values: CDR1 SGHDT, CDR2 YYEEEE. The CDR3 sequence is CASSLPGTGSAEQYF. The CDR3 DNA sequence: TGTGCCAGCAGCTTACCCGGGACAGGGTCTGCCGAGCAGTACTTC.

V gene TRBV6-1 combines with J gene TRBJ1-2; D is possibly TRBD1 (5 bases). This CDR3 is 14 amino acids long. Germline V gene data show CDR1 as MNHNS and CDR2 as SASEGT. V dropped 4 bases and J dropped 6 bases, with 15 bases sitting between them. The CDR3: CASSVGPGRDGYTF. The CDR3 region has the DNA TGTGCCAGCAGTGTGGGGCCCGGCAGGGATGGCTACACCTTC.

This rearrangement joins TRBV10-3 to TRBJ1-1; maybe TRBD1 (5 bases). The CDR3 sequence is 14 residues long. The V end lost 4 bases, the J end lost 2 bases, and 11 bases lay between the germline ends. Germline-derived CDR1 and CDR2 are ENHRY and SYGVKD. CDR3 loop: CAISAGGLNTEAFF. The CDR3 nucleotides read TGTGCCATCAGTGCCGGGGGACTTAACACTGAAGCTTTCTTT.

V usage is TRBV5-1 and J usage is TRBJ1-2; a weak D match, TRBD1 (5 bases). Trimming shortened V by 0 bases and J by 8 bases, and 11 bases separated the two germline ends. Germline V lookup: CDR1 SGHRS, CDR2 YFSETQ. The CDR3 spans 13 residues. This CDR3 reads CASSLALGDGYTF. CDR3 DNA: TGCGCCAGCAGCTTGGCCCTGGGGGACGGCTACACCTTC.

V and J are TRBV7-2 and TRBJ2-7, with TRBD2 identical over 14 bases. The V segment lost 5 bases and the J segment 5 bases; nucleotides outside the gene matches: 8. The CDR3 totals 16 residues. CDR1 is SGHTA and CDR2 is FQGNSA in the germline V gene. The CDR3 DNA sequence: TGTGCCAGCAGCCCCCCGGGACTAGCGGGAGTCCACGAGCAGTACTTC. Translated: CASSPPGLAGVHEQYF. The complete variable domain, with remaining parts taken from reference TRBV7-2 and TRBJ2-7, reads GAGVSQSPSNKVTEKGKDVELRCDPISGHTALYWYRQSLGQGLEFLIYFQGNSAPDKSGLPSDRFSAERTGGSVSTLTIQRTQQEDSAVYLCASSPPGLAGVHEQYFGPGTRLTVT.

The V and J genes are TRBV4-1 and TRBJ2-7, with 9 positions matching TRBD1. Germline V gives CDR1 MGHRA, CDR2 YSYEKL. V dropped 2 bases and J dropped 5; count of bases not matched to a gene: 7. CDR3 length: 15 residues. CDR3 sequence: CASSQTWTGENEQYF. CDR3 bases: TGCGCCAGCAGCCAAACTTGGACAGGGGAAAACGAGCAGTACTTC.

The chain uses TRBV5-1 and TRBJ2-3; TRBD1 aligns across 10 bases. CDR3 size: 16 residues. Germline V gene sequence: CDR1 SGHRS, CDR2 YFSETQ. V dropped 4 bases and J dropped 4; count of bases not matched to a gene: 9. CDR3 nucleotide sequence: TGCGCCAGCAGCCGGGACAGGGGCTCATTGGCAGATACGCAGTATTTT. Protein sequence: CASSRDRGSLADTQYF.

This chain links TRBV6-5 with TRBJ2-7; D gene uncertain. Germline V gives CDR1 MNHEY, CDR2 SVGAGI. V dropped 4 bases and J dropped 3 bases, with 10 bases sitting between them. The CDR3 spans 13 residues. The CDR3: CASSLGGNYEQYF. The DNA for the CDR3 is TGTGCCAGCAGTTTAGGCGGAAACTACGAGCAGTACTTC.